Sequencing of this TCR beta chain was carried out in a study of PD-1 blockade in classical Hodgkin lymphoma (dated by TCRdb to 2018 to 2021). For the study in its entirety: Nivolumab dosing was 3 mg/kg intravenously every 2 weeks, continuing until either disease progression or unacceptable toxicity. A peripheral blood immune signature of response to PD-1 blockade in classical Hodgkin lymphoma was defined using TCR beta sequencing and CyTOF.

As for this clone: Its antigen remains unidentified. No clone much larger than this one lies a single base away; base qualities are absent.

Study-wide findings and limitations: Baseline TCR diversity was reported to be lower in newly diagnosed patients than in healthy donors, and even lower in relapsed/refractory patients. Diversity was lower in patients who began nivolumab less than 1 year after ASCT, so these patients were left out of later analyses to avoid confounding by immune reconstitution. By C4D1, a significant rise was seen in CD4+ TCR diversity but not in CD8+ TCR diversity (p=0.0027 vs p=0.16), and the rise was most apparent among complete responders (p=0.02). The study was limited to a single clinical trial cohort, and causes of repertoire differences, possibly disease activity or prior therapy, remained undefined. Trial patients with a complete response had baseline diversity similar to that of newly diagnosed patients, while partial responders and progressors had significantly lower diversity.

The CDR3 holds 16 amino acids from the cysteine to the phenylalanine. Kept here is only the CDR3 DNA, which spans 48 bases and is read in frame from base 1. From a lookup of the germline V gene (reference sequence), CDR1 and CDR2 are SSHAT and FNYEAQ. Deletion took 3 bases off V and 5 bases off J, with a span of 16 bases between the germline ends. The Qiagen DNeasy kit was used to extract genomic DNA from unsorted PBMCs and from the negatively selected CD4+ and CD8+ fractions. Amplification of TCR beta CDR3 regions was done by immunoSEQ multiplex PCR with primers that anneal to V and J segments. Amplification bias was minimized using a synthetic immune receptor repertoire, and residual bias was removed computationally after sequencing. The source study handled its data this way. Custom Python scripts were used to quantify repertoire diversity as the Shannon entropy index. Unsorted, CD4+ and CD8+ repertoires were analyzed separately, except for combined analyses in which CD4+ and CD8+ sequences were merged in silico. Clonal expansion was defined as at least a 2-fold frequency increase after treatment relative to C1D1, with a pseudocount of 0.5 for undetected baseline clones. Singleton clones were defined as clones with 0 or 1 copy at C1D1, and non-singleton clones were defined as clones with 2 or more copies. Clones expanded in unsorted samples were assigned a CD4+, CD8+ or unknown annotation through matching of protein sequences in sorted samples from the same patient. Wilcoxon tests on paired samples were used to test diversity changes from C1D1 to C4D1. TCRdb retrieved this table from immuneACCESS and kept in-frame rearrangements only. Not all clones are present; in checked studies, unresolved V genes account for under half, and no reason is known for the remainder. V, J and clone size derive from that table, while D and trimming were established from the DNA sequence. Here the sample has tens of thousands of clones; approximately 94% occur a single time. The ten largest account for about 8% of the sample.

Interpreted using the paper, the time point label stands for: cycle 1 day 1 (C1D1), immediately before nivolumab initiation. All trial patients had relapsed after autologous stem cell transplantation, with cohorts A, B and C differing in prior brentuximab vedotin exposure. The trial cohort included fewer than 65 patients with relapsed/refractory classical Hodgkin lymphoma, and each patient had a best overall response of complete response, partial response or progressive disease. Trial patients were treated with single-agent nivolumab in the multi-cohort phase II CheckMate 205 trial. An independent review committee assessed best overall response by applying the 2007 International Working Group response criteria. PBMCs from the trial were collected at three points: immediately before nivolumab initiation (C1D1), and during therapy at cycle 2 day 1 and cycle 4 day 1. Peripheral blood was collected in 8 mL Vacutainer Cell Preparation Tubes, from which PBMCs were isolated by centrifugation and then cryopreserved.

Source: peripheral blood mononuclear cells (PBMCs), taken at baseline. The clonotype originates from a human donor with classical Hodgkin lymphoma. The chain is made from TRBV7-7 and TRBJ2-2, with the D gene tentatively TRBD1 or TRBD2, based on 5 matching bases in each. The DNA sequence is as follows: TGTGCCAGCAGCTTCGGCGGGCAGGGTCGGACCGGGGAGCTGTTTTTT. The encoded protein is CASSFGGQGRTGELFF.